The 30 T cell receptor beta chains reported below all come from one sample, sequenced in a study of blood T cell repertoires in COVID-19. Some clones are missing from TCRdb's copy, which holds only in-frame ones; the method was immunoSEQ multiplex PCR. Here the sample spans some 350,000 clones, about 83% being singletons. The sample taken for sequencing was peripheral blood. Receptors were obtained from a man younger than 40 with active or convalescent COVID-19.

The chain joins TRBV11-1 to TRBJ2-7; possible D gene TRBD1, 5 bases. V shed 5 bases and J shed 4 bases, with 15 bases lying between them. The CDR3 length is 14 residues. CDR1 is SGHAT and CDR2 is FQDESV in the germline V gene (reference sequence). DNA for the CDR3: TGTGCCAGCAGCGTAACCGACAGAGTATACGAGCAGTACTTC. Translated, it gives CASSVTDRVYEQYF.

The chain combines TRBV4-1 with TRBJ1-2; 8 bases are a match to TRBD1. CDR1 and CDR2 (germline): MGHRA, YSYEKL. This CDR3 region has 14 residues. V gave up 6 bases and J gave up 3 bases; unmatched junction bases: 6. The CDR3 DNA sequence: TGCGCCAGCAGGCTTCCGGGACAGGACTATGGCTACACCTTC. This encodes CASRLPGQDYGYTF.

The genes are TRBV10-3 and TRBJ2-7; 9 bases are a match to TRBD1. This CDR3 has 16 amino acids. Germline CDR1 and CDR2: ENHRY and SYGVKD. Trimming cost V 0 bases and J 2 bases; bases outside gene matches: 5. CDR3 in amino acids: CAISESGGQGTYEQYF. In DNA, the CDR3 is TGTGCCATCAGTGAGTCGGGAGGACAGGGGACCTACGAGCAGTACTTC.

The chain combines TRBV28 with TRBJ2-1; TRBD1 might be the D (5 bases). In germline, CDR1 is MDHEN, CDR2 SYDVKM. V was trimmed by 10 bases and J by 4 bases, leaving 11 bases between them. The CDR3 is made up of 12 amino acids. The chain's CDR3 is CATRTRYNEQFF. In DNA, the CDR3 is TGTGCCACCCGGACACGATACAATGAGCAGTTCTTC.

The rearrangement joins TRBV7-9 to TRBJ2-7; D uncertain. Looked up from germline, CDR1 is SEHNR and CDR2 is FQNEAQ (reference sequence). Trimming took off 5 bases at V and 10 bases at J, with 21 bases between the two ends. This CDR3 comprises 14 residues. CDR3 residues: CASSPTDQVLGQYF. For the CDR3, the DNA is TGTGCCAGCAGCCCTACTGATCAGGTACTTGGACAGTACTTC.

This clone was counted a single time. Here the CDR3 DNA reads TGTGCCAGCAGCGTGGACAGGGGGACTACGCAGTATTTT. Translation gives CASSVDRGTTQYF. V usage is TRBV25-1 and J usage is TRBJ2-3, with 10 bases that match TRBD1. Per the germline V gene, CDR1 is MGHDK and CDR2 is SYGVNS. The trim removed 6 bases at V and 8 bases at J, leaving 5 bases unmatched. The length of the CDR3 is 13 residues.

The DNA of the CDR3 is TGTGCCAGCAGCGCTGGGACAGGGCATAGCAATCAGCCCCAGCATTTT. Its protein is CASSAGTGHSNQPQHF. This chain joins TRBV7-6 and TRBJ1-5, with 9 bases identical to TRBD1. Germline V gives CDR1 SGHVS, CDR2 FNYEAQ. This CDR3 contains 16 residues. Losses at the gene ends were 5 bases for V and 0 bases for J; bases not matched to a gene: 5.

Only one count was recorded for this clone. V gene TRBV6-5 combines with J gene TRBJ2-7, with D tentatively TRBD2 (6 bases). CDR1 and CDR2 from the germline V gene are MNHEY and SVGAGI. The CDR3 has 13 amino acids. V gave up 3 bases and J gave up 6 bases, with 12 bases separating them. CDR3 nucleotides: TGTGCCAGCAGTTATAGGAGGGACTCCGAGCAGTACTTC. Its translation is CASSYRRDSEQYF.

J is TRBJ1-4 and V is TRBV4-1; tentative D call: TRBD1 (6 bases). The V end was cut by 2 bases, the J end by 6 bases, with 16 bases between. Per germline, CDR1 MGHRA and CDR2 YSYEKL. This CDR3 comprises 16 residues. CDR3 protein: CASSQPYRASYEKLFF. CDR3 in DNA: TGCGCCAGCAGCCAACCTTACAGGGCCTCTTATGAAAAACTGTTTTTT.

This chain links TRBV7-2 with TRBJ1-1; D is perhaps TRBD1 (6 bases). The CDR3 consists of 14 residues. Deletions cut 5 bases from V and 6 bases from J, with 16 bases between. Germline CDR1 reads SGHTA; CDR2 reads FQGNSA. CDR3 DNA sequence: TGTGCCAGCAGCGGCCGTTCAGGGGCTCCTGAAGCTTTCTTT. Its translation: CASSGRSGAPEAFF.

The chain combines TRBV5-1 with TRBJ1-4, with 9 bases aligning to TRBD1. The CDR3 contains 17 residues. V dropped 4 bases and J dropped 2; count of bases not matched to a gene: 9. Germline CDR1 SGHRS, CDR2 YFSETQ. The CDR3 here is CASSAWGTGRTNEKLFF. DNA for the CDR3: TGCGCCAGCAGCGCATGGGGGACAGGGAGGACTAATGAAAAACTGTTTTTT.

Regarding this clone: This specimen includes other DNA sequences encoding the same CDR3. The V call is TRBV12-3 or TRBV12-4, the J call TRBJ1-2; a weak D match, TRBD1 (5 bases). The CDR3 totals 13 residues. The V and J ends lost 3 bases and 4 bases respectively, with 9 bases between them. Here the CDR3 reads CASSLGRVYGYTF. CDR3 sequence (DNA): TGTGCCAGCAGTTTGGGGCGAGTCTATGGCTACACCTTC.

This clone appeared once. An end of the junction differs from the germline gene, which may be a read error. CDR3 loop: CASSVGGGVSRYEQYF. The CDR3, as DNA: TGTGCCAGCAGCGTAGGAGGGGGCGTCTCCCGCTACGAGCAGTACTTC. The rearrangement links TRBV13 to TRBJ2-7, with a weak D call TRBD1 (7 bases). Per the germline V gene, CDR1 is PRHDT and CDR2 is FYEKMQ (reference sequence). The CDR3 runs to 16 residues. Full variable domain (outside the CDR3, taken from reference TRBV13 and TRBJ2-7): AAGVIQSPRHLIKEKRETATLKCYPIPRHDTVYWYQQGPGQDPQFLISFYEKMQSDKGSIPDRFSAQQFSDYHSELNMSSLELGDSALYFCASSVGGGVSRYEQYFGPGTRLTVT.

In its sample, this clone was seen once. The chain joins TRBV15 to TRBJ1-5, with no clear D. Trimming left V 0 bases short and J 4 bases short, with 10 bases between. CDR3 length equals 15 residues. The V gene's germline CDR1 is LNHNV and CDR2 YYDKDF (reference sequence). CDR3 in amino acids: CATSRDRAGNQPQHF. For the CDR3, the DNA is TGTGCCACCAGCAGAGATCGGGCGGGAAATCAGCCCCAGCATTTT.

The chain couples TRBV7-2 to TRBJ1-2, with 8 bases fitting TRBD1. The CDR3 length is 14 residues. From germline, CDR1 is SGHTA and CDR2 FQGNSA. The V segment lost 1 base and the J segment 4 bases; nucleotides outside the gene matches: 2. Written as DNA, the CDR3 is TGTGCCAGCAGCTTAGTAGGACAGGGCTATGGCTACACCTTC. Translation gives CASSLVGQGYGYTF.

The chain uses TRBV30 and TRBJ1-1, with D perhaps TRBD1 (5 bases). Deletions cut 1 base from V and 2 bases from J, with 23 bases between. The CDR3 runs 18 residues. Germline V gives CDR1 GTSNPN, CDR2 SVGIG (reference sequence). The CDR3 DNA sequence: TGTGCCTGGAGTGCACGACTAGAATGGGACGGGAGCAACACTGAAGCTTTCTTT. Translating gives CAWSARLEWDGSNTEAFF.

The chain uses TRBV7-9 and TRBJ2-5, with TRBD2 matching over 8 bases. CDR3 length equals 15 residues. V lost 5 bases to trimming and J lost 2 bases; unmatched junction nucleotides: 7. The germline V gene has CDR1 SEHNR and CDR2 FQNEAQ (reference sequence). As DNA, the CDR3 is TGTGCCAGCAGCGGCGGGGGGTTGTCGCAAGAGACCCAGTACTTC. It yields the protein CASSGGGLSQETQYF.

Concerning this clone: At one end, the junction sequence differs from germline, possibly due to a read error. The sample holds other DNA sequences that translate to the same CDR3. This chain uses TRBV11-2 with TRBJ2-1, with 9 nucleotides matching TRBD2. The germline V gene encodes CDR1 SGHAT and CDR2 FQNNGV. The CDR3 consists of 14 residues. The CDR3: CASSLAGVGNEQFF. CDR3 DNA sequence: TGTGCCAGCAGTTTAGCGGGAGTCGGGAATGAGCAGTTCTTC.

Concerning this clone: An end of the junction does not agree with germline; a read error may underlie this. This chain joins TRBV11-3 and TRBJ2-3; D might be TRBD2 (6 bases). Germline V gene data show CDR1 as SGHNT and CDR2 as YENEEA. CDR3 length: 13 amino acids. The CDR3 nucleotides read TGTGCCAGCACCTTACCGGGGGATGATACGCAGTATTTT. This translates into CASTLPGDDTQYF.

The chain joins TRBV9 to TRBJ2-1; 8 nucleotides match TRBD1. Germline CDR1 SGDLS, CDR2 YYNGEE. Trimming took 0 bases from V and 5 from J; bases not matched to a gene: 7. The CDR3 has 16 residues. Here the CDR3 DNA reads TGTGCCAGCAGCGTAGATTTTACGACAGGGGACAATGAGCAGTTCTTC. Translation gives CASSVDFTTGDNEQFF.

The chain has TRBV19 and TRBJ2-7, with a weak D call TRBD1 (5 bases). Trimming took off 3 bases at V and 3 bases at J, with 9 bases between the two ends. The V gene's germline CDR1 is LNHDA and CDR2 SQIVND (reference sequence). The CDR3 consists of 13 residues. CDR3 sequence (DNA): TGTGCCAGTAGTATGCAGGGAAACTACGAGCAGTACTTC. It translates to CASSMQGNYEQYF.

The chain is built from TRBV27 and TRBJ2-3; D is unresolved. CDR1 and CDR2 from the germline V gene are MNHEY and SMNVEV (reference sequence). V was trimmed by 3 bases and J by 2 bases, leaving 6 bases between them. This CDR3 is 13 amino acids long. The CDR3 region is CASSFRHTDTQYF. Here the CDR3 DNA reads TGTGCCAGCAGTTTCAGGCACACAGATACGCAGTATTTT.

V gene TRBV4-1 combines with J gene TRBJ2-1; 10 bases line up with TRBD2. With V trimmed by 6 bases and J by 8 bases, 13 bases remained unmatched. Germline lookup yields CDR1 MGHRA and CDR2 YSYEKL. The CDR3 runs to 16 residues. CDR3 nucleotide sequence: TGCGCCAGCAGAACTCAGGCCACTAGCGGGATCGATGAGCAGTTCTTC. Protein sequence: CASRTQATSGIDEQFF.

The CDR3: CASKKSVGGETQYF. CDR3 DNA: TGTGCCAGCAAAAAGAGTGTCGGGGGAGAGACCCAGTACTTC. The chain employs TRBV6-5 and TRBJ2-5; D possibly corresponds to TRBD2 (6 bases). The V end was cut by 7 bases, the J end by 4 bases, with 16 bases between. CDR1 MNHEY and CDR2 SVGAGI come from the germline V gene. This CDR3 region has 14 residues.

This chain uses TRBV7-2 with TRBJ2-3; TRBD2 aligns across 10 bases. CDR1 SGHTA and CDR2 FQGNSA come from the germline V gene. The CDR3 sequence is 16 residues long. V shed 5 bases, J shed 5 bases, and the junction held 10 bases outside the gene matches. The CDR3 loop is CASSPPLAGDVDTQYF. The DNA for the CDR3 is TGTGCCAGCAGCCCGCCGCTAGCGGGAGATGTAGATACGCAGTATTTT.

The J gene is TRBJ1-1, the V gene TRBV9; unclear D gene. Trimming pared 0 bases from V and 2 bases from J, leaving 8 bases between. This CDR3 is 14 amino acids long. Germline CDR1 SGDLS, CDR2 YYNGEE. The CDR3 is CASSVATVNTEAFF. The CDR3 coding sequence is TGTGCCAGCAGCGTAGCTACAGTTAACACTGAAGCTTTCTTT. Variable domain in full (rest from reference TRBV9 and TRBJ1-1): DSGVTQTPKHLITATGQRVTLRCSPRSGDLSVYWYQQSLDQGLQFLIQYYNGEERAKGNILERFSAQQFPDLHSELNLSSLELGDSALYFCASSVATVNTEAFFGQGTRLTVV.

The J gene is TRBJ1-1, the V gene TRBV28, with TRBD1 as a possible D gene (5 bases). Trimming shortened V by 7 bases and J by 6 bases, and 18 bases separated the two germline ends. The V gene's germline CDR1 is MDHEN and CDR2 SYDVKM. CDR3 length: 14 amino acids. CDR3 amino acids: CASTLFGGSPEAFF. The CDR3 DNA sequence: TGTGCCAGCACCCTGTTCGGGGGTTCCCCTGAAGCTTTCTTT.

The CDR3 sequence: CAWSGPTANSYEQYF. As DNA, the CDR3 is TGTGCCTGGAGTGGCCCTACAGCTAACTCCTACGAGCAGTACTTC. The rearrangement links TRBV30 to TRBJ2-7; no firm D call. Trimming pared 1 base from V and 0 bases from J, leaving 13 bases between. Germline V lookup: CDR1 GTSNPN, CDR2 SVGIG (reference sequence). This CDR3 has 15 residues.

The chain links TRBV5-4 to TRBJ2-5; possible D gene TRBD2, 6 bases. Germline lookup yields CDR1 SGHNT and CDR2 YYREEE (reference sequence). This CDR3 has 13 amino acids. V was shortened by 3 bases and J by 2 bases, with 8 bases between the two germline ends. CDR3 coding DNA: TGTGCCAGCAGCTCGGGGACTCAAGAGACCCAGTACTTC. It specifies CASSSGTQETQYF.

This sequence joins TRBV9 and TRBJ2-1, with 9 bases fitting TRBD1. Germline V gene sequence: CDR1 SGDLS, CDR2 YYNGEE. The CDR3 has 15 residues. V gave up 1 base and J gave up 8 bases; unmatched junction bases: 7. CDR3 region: CASSVLGQGGDEQFF. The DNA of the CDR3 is TGTGCCAGCAGCGTACTGGGACAGGGAGGGGATGAGCAGTTCTTC. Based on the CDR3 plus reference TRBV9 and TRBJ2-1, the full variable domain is DSGVTQTPKHLITATGQRVTLRCSPRSGDLSVYWYQQSLDQGLQFLIQYYNGEERAKGNILERFSAQQFPDLHSELNLSSLELGDSALYFCASSVLGQGGDEQFFGPGTRLTVL.